Included here is one T cell receptor beta chain sequence, with context. Antigen specificity is unknown. The assay used was immunoSEQ (version v3.0), run at survey level. Sequencing had a target that covered roughly 35,000-55,000 T-cell genomes per sample. The table came from immunoSEQ multiplex PCR; TCRdb's copy has only in-frame clones and leaves some out. The data show some 23,000 clones, more than 65% seen once. Trimming pared 3 bases from V and 3 bases from J, leaving 15 bases between. The CDR3 sequence is 15 residues long. Germline V gives CDR1 MDHEN, CDR2 SYDVKM. Per individual, the PBMC samples numbered at least one pre-ART and at least two post-ART. This sample was included in a study of long-term antiretroviral therapy in people with HIV. Study-wide points: Absence of data on ART adherence, viral resistance or therapy changes was noted. The data indicate that diversity increased after ART but remained below transplant donor controls.

The chain couples TRBV28 to TRBJ2-7; D unresolved. This TCR derives from a woman in her forties with HIV. The starting material was unsorted PBMCs, obtained 0.5 years after starting antiretroviral therapy. The CDR3 DNA is TGTGCCAGCAGTTTTTCGACGGACCTTTTCTACGAGCAGTACTTC. Protein: CASSFSTDLFYEQYF.